This is a list of T cell receptor beta chains from one sample in a study of tumor-infiltrating lymphocytes in primary liver carcinoma. Each CDR3 protein is one row after TCRdb ran MiXCR on the multiplex PCR reads. Among just under 55,000 distinct CDR3 sequences listed, over 65% were seen once. Sequencing input: liver tumor tissue from sampling region 2. These receptors came from a middle-aged man with primary liver carcinoma and hepatitis B virus infection. Each CDR3 is given with its conserved first and last residue.

>TRBV28
CDSRSTGEETQYF
>TRBV29-1
CSVAPSGDTDTHYF
>TRBV29-1
CSVVIAAAQQFF
>TRBV4-1
CASSHAKMYGADTQYF
>TRBV11-2
CTSSSGRGLTYELYF
>TRBV5-4
CASSLGGQGSNQPQHF
>TRBV6-1
CTSREGRRYDEQYF
>TRBV12-3/TRBV12-4
CASGPRTEMAKNVQYF
>TRBV12-3/TRBV12-4
CASSTRDRESQETQYF
>TRBV29-1
CSVEPLAAYDKEQFF
>TRBV6-5
CASSLAGDPNSSLHF
>TRBV2
CASSPLAGGLNEQFF
>TRBV6-1
CAGSVMPHRGDEQYF
>TRBV30
CVWTRDITDTQYF
>TRBV11-2
CASSLASGYDEQLF
>TRBV19
CASRSGQGVYERYF
>TRBV28
CACCPPRVYNEQFF
>TRBV4-2
CASNQGRTVNTEAFF
>TRBV29-1
CSVAEGGDTDTQYF
>TRBV4-1
CTSIQVSSSSREQFF
>TRBV5-6
CASSPWPGSYEQYF
>TRBV12-3/TRBV12-4
CASSLLGGSGPDTQYF
>TRBV20-1
CSPAGSETYEQYF
>TRBV12-3/TRBV12-4
CASSPFGLTWGNEQFF
>TRBV18
CASSNGPAGDADTQYF
>TRBV7-8
CASSLGTDNYEQYF
>TRBV11-2
CASSLEGLEWTDTQYF
>TRBV7-8
CASSLRRARKTQYF
>TRBV11-2
CASSLGVGDEKLFF
>TRBV29-1
CSVEIWRELHHKNITNEQFF
>TRBV28
CASSFSTDTQYF